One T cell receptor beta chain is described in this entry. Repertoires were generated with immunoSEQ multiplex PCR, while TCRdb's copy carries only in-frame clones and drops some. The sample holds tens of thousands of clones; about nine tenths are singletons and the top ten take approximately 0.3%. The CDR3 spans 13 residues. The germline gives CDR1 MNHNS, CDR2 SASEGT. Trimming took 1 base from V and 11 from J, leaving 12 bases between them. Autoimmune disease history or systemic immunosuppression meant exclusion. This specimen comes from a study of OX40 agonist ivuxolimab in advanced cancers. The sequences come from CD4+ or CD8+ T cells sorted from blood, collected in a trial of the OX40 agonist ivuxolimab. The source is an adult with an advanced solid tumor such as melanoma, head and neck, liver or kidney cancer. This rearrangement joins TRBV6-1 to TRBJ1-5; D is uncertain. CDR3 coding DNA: TGTGCCAGCAGTGAAGGACTAGATCTGACCCAGCATTTT. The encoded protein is CASSEGLDLTQHF.